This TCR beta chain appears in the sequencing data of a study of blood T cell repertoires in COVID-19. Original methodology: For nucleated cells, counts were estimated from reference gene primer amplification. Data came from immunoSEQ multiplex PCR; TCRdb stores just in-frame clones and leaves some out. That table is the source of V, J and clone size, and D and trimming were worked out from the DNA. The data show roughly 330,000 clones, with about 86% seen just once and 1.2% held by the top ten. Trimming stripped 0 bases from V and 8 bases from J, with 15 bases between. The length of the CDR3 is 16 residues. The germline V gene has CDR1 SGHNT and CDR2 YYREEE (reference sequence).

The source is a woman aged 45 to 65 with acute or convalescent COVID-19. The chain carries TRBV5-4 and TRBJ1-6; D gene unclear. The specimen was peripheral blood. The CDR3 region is CASSLGNSRVDSPLHF. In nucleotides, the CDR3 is TGTGCCAGCAGCTTGGGCAATTCGCGTGTGGATTCACCCCTCCACTTT.